This T cell receptor beta chain was documented in a study of blood T cell repertoires in COVID-19. Germline V gene lookup returns CDR1 SGDLS and CDR2 YYNGEE. The V end was cut by 0 bases, the J end by 0 bases, with 7 bases between. The CDR3 runs 15 residues. Sequencing used immunoSEQ multiplex PCR; TCRdb keeps in-frame clones, though not all of them. The sample lists more than 250,000 clones; around 83% were seen once. This clonotype was sampled from a woman between 45 and 60 years old with acute or convalescent COVID-19. V usage is TRBV9 and J usage is TRBJ2-1, with D tentatively TRBD2 (5 bases). Material for sequencing was peripheral blood. The CDR3, as DNA: TGTGCCAGCAGCGTAGAACTAGACTCCTACAATGAGCAGTTCTTC. Its protein is CASSVELDSYNEQFF.